This note documents a single T cell receptor beta chain sequence. Its antigen is not known. Trimming cost V 5 bases and J 0 bases; bases outside gene matches: 3. CDR1 is SNHLY, CDR2 FYNNEI, per germline. The CDR3 has 15 residues. The data were obtained in a study of T cells after yellow fever vaccination. Background on the study: SMART-Seq v4 Ultra Low Input prepared libraries from low-cell fractions.

Study results and limitations: The CD4 and CD8 compartments had a small share of their clonotypes in common. The booster saw the reappearance of most primary-vaccination clones (roughly 96% CD4, 88% CD8).

TCRdb re-derived calls from the 5' RACE reads in MiXCR, one entry per CDR3 protein. The table lists roughly 340,000 distinct CDR3 sequences, roughly 4.3% of them singletons. The origin of this receptor is a man younger than 30 who received the YFV17D yellow fever vaccine. The material was PBMCs, obtained 5 days after the yellow fever booster vaccination. The chain employs TRBV2 and TRBJ1-5; TRBD1 matches at 8 bases. The CDR3 here is CASSQGAGSNQPQHF. In nucleotides, the CDR3 is TGTGCCAGCAGTCAGGGGGCAGGTAGCAATCAGCCCCAGCATTTT.